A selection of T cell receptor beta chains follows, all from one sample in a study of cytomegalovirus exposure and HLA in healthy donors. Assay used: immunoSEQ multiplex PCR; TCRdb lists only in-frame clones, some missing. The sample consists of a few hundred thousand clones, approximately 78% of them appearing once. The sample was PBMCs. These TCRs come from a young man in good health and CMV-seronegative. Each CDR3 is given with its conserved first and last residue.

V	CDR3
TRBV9	CASSPYATDPRQPQHF
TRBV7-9	CASSLQGAGYGYTF
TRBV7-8	CASSLRVLQKNQPQHF
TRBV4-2	CASRLTGDSSYEQYF
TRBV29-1	CSVRTGQGNSPLHF
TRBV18	CASSPRGLAGAYEQYF
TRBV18	CASSPPIAGENTGELFF
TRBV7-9	CASSLSAGLATDTQYF
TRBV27	CASRLAGGEADTQYF
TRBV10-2	CASKGQGYQPQHF
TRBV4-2	CASSPEGGRTDTQYF
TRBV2	CASTGQGRSYEQYF
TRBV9	CASSAAPGLAGADTQYF
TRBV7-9	CASSLVGVFQGGRTDTQYF
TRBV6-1	CASFRFSYEQYF
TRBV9	CASSVNLAGGGTDTQYF
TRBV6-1	CASSEGGHLGEQYF
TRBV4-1	CASSQDDTSRGANRSRNQPQHF
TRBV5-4	CASSRPTQGAKNIQYF
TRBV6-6	CASTRGGRRDEQFF
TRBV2	CASTMTGVSYEQYF
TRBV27	CASSLTGSGEAFF
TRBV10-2	CASRGGDNYQPQHF
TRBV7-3	CASSFIQGSEQYF
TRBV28	CASTLGTAKETQYF
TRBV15	CATSRGEGRDVTEAFF
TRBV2	CASVQVLNYGYTF
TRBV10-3	CAIGGGGETQYF
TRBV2	CASTGVRAAEAFF
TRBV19	CASSIALDRNYEQYF
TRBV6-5	CASSFSDVNNEQFF
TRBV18	CASSHLQDPEAFF
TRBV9	CASSVEPRRDTEAFF
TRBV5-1	CASRLDIQETLNYGYTF
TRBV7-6	CASSLRATSGGAPGANVLTF
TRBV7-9	CASSATNRVVPYEQYF
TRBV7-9	CASNEAGAYNEQFF
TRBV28	CASTDRRQPQHF
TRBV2	CASSFQGVTGELFF
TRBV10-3	CAISGIEGVLNYGYTF
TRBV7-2	CASSLGQGNEQYF
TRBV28	CASSRDSYNEQFF
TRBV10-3	CAISQGYEQFF
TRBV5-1	CASSLGGEYEQYF
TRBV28	CASSPPEGFTEAFF
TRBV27	CASRSSSGNTIYF